Listed here are 2 T cell receptor beta chains from one sample, sequenced in a study of human T cells and chemical hapten exposure. TCRdb reprocessed the RACE reads with MiXCR, giving one entry per CDR3 protein. The sample comprises around 150,000 distinct CDR3 sequences, about 27% of which are singletons, and under 2.5% rests with the top ten. Described time point: patch test 3, about 24 weeks after DPC sensitization. As for treatment: therapeutic diphenylcyclopropenone sensitization with weekly scalp DPC. Sequenced here: whole blood, sampled in connection with sensitization to the hapten diphenylcyclopropenone (DPC). These receptors originate from a woman between 18 and 29 years old with alopecia areata. Some clones in this sample may be carry-over from other donors' samples.

This chain links TRBV12-3 or TRBV12-4 with TRBJ1-2; no clear D gene. The CDR3 has 13 residues. Between the trimmed V and J ends, which lost 5 bases and 3 bases, there was a span of 10 bases. The CDR3 loop reads CASSLDVYYGYTF. The CDR3 DNA reads as TGTGCCAGCAGTCTAGATGTTTACTATGGCTACACCTTC.

The gene calls are TRBV20-1 and TRBJ2-2; D gene ambiguous. Looked up from germline, CDR1 is DFQATT and CDR2 is SNEGSKA (reference sequence). The length of the CDR3 is 13 residues. With 6 bases removed from V and 6 bases from J, the gap between germline ends came to 14 bases. CDR3 amino acids: CSARRESAGELFF. The CDR3 bases are TGCAGTGCCCGGAGAGAAAGCGCCGGGGAGCTGTTTTTT.